This T cell receptor beta chain was captured in a study of Ad26.COV2.S vaccination and SARS-CoV-2 variants. Study details: Once or twice, 56 days apart, Ad26.COV2.S was delivered intramuscularly.

Indicated treatment: around 19 received Ad26.COV2.S at low or high dose, single or two shots; about 5 received placebo; per-sample allocation not given. The study sampled participants on day 63 after the first vaccine or placebo injection. An Ad26 vector expressing Wuhan-strain SARS-CoV-2 spike served as the vaccine. Only in-frame clones appear in the TCRdb table, and some are missing; sequencing was by immunoSEQ multiplex PCR. This sample has about 480,000 clones, with around 90% found just once. CDR3 length: 16 amino acids. V lost 5 bases and J lost 2; bases outside the gene matches: 8. Germline V gene data show CDR1 as MDHEN and CDR2 as SYDVKM. Study-wide findings and caveats: The study found similar non-spike TCR breadth in vaccine and placebo recipients. Reportedly, spike-specific CD8+ and CD4+ T cell responses achieved substantial breadth once vaccination had taken place.

About this clone: Antigen: not known.

The V gene is TRBV28, the J gene TRBJ1-5; 8 bases map to TRBD1. The starting material was peripheral blood, obtained in a trial of Ad26.COV2.S vaccine versus placebo. The receptor comes from a person aged 18-60 years who received the Ad26.COV2.S COVID-19 vaccine or a placebo. In nucleotides, the CDR3 is TGTGCCAGCAGTACCCGGACAGGGAGAGGCAATCAGCCCCAGCATTTT. Residues: CASSTRTGRGNQPQHF. The whole variable domain, remainder taken from reference TRBV28 and TRBJ1-5, is DVKVTQSSRYLVKRTGEKVFLECVQDMDHENMFWYRQDPGLGLRLIYFSYDVKMKEKGDIPEGYSVSREKKERFSLILESASTNQTSMYLCASSTRTGRGNQPQHFGDGTRLSIL.